This paragraph reports one T cell receptor beta chain. The sample comes from a study of T cells in localized non-small cell lung cancer. Repertoires were generated with immunoSEQ multiplex PCR, while TCRdb's copy carries only in-frame clones and drops some. The repertoire holds over 50,000 clones, with roughly 90% as singletons. V was clipped by 7 bases and J by 5 bases; unmatched bases: 7. Germline V lookup: CDR1 MNHNS, CDR2 SASEGT. The CDR3 consists of 13 residues. This TCR came from a woman aged 40-70 years with stage I lung adenocarcinoma. The chain has TRBV6-1 and TRBJ1-1; TRBD1 aligns across 7 bases. The specimen was peripheral blood, collected before any cancer treatment. The chain's CDR3 is CASTLGGETEAFF. The CDR3 nucleotides are TGTGCCAGCACTTTAGGGGGCGAGACTGAAGCTTTCTTT.